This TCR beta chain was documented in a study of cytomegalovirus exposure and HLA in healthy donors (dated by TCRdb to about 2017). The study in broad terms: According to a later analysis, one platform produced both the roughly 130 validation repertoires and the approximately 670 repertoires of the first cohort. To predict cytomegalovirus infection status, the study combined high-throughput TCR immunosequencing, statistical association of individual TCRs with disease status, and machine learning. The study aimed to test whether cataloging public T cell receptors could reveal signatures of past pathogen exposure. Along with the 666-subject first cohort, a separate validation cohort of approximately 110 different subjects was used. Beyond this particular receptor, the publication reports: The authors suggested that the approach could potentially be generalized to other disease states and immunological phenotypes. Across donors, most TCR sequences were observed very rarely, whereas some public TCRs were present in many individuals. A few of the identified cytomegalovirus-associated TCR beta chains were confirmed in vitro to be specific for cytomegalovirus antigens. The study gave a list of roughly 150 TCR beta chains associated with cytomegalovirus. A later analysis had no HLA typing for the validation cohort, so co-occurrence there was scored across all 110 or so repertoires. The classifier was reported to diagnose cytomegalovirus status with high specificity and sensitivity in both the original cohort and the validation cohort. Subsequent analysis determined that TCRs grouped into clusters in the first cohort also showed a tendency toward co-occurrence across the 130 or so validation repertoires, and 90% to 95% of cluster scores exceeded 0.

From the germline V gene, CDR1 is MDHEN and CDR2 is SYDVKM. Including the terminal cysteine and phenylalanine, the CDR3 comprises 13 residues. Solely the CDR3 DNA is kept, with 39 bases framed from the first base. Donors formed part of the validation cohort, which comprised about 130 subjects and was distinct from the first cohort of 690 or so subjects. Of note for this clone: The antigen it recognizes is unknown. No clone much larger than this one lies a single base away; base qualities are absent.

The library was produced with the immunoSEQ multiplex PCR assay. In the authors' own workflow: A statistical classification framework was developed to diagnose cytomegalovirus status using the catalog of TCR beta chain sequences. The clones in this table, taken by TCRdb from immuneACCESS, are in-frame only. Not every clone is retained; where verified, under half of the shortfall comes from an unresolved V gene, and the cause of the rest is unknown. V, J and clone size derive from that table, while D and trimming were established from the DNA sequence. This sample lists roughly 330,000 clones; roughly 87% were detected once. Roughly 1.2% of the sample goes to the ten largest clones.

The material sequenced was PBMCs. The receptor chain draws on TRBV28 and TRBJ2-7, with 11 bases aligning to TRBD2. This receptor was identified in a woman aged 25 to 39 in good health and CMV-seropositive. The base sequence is TGTGCGTGTAGCGGGGGGGTGTTCCACGAGCAGTACTTC. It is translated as CACSGGVFHEQYF. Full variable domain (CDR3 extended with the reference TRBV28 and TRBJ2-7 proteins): DVKVTQSSRYLVKRTGEKVFLECVQDMDHENMFWYRQDPGLGLRLIYFSYDVKMKEKGDIPEGYSVSREKKERFSLILESASTNQTSMYLCACSGGVFHEQYFGPGTRLTVT.